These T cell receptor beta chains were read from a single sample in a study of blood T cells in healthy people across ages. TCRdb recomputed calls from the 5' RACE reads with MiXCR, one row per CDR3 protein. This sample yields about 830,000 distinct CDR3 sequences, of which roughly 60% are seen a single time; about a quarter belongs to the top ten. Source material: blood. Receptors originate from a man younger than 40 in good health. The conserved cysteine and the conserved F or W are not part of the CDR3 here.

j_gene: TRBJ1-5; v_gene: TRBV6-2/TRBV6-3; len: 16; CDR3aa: ASSYSRSDLSSNQPQH
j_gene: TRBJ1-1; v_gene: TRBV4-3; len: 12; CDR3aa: ASSQAGTDPIAF
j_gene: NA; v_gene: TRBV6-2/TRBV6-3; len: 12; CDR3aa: ASNPPSRQGEQY
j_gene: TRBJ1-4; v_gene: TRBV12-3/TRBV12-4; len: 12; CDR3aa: ASSWRSANEKLF
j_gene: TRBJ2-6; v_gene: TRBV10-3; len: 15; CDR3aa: AIRTSGTGAGANVLT
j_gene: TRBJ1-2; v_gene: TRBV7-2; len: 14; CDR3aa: ASSSPAGRGDYGYT
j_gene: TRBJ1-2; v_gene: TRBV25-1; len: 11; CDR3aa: ASSETGYGGYT
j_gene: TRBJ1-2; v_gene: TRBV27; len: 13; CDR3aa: ASSSWDSGDYGYT
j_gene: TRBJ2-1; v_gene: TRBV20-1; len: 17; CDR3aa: SARSLTSGIPGSHNEQF
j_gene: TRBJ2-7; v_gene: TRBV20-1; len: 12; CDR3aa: SAEGLAVSYEQY
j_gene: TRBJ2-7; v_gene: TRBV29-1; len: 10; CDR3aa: SVGFTAYEQY
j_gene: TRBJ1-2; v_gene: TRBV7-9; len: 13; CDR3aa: ASSPSGREGYGYT
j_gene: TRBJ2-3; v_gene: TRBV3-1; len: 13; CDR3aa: ASSHHRGDTDTQY
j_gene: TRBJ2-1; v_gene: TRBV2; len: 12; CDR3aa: ASRTGLSHNEQF
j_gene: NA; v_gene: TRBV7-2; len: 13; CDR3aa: ASSPGWDSRDEQY
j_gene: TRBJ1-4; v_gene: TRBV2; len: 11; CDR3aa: ASTGGVHEKLF
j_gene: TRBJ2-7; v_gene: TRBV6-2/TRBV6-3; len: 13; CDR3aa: ASSYLQGSPREQY
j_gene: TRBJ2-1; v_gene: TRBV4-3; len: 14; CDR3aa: ASSQDRSGGAIEQF
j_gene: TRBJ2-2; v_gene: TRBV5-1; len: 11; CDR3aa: ASKTGNTGELF
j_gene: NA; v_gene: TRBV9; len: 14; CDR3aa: ASSGLAGGFQETQY
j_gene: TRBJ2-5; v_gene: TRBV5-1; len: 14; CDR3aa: ASSLAMGTSRQTQY
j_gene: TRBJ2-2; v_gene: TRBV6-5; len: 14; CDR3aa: ASSYSIRTNTGELF
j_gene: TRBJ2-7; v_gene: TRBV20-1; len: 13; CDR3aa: SARVQAGGSYEQY
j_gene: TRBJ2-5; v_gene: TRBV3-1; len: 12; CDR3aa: ASSLRTVQETQY
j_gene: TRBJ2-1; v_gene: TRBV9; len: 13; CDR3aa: ASSASGGGSNEQF
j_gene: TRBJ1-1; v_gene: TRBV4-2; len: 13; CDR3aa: ASSQTLGADTEAF
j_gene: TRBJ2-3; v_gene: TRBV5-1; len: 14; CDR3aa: ASSKTGGLSTDTQY
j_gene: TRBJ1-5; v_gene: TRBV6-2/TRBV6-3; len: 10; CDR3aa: ASSYNGQPQH
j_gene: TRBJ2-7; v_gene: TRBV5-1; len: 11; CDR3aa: ASSLEGLEEQY
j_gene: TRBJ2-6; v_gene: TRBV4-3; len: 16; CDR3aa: ASSQDEAGYPGANVLT
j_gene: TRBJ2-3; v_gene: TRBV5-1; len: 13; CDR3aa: ASGPASGGRDTQY
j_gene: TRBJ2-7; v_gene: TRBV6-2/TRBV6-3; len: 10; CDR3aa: ASRGISYEQY
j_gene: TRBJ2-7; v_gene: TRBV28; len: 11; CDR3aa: ASTGAGGNEQY
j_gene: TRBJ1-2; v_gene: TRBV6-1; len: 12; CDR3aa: ASTVDIESYGYT
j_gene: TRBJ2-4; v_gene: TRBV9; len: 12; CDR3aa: ASSVGGTEEEQY
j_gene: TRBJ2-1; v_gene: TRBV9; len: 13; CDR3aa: ASSLMLGVVNEQF
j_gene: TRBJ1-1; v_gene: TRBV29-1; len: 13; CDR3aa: SVLHGRGGSTEAF